These 24 T cell receptor beta chains were all obtained from the same sample, sequenced in a study of patients and donors after allogeneic stem cell transplantation. TCRdb passed the RT-PCR reads through MiXCR, listing each CDR3 protein once. The sample includes under 200,000 distinct CDR3 sequences, approximately 28% of them seen just once. Sequencing used blood, either unsorted or a sorted T cell fraction (not recorded which). The receptors were gathered from a human donor who was either an allogeneic HSCT recipient or a stem cell or donor lymphocyte infusion donor (not recorded which). It is not recorded whose cells these are; they may come from a transplant donor.

This clonotype has more than one count but fewer than ten. The chain carries TRBV27 and TRBJ2-4, with a weak D call TRBD1 (6 bases). CDR1 MNHEY and CDR2 SMNVEV come from the germline V gene (reference sequence). The length of the CDR3 is 16 residues. Between the trimmed V and J ends, which lost 7 bases and 2 bases, there was a span of 18 bases. CDR3 residues: CASTRSGALSKNIQYF. The DNA for the CDR3 is TGTGCCAGCACCCGGTCAGGGGCCCTCTCCAAAAACATTCAGTACTTC.

This clonotype appeared a few times. This rearrangement joins TRBV7-2 to TRBJ2-3, with TRBD2 matching over 10 bases. Germline V CDR1 and CDR2: SGHTA, FQGNSA. The CDR3 is made up of 12 amino acids. After removal of 11 bases from V and 6 bases from J, the junction contained 5 bases not matched to a gene. The CDR3 DNA sequence: TGTGCCTCACTAGCGGGATGGGATACGCAGTATTTT. This codes for CASLAGWDTQYF.

This clonotype was seen a few times. This chain's CDR3 is CASSLLWIQTGITEAFF. CDR3 in DNA: TGTGCCAGCAGCTTACTATGGATTCAAACAGGGATAACTGAAGCTTTCTTT. This chain links TRBV7-9 with TRBJ1-1; D perhaps matches TRBD1 (6 bases). Trimming stripped 2 bases from V and 5 bases from J, with 21 bases between. Per the germline V gene, CDR1 is SEHNR and CDR2 is FQNEAQ (reference sequence). CDR3 size: 17 residues.

This clonotype was observed a handful of times. The V and J genes are TRBV18 and TRBJ1-5, with a tentative D call TRBD1 (5 bases). This CDR3 is built from 17 residues. Germline CDR1 reads KGHSH; CDR2 reads LQKENI. The ends were cut back, 6 bases at V and 1 base at J, with 19 bases in the middle. The CDR3 bases are TGTGCCAGCTCCCTCCGGGGAGGGGTGGAGAGCAATCAGCCCCAGCATTTT. Protein: CASSLRGGVESNQPQHF.

The V call is TRBV5-6, the J call TRBJ1-6; perhaps TRBD1 as D (6 bases). The CDR3 has 14 amino acids. V was cut by 4 bases and J by 13 bases, with 18 bases left in between. Germline V lookup: CDR1 SGHDT, CDR2 YYEEEE. DNA of the CDR3: TGTGCCAGCAGCCCGGGACACCCTCCTACGCCCCTCCACTTT. Its translation is CASSPGHPPTPLHF.

This chain connects TRBV5-1 to TRBJ2-7, with 8 positions matching TRBD1. CDR3 length: 15 residues. In germline, CDR1 is SGHRS, CDR2 YFSETQ. After removal of 0 bases from V and 2 bases from J, the junction contained 4 bases not matched to a gene. In nucleotides, the CDR3 is TGCGCCAGCAGCTTGGAAGGGACAGGACCCTACGAGCAGTACTTC. Translating gives CASSLEGTGPYEQYF.

This rearrangement joins TRBV27 to TRBJ2-1; 9 nucleotides line up with TRBD2. CDR1 and CDR2 from the germline V gene are MNHEY and SMNVEV (reference sequence). The V segment lost 5 bases and the J segment 0 bases; nucleotides outside the gene matches: 8. The CDR3 spans 17 residues. CDR3 bases: TGTGCCAGCAGTACAGGACTAGCGAAAAGCTCCTACAATGAGCAGTTCTTC. Encoded protein: CASSTGLAKSSYNEQFF.

CDR3 bases: TGTGCCAGCAGCGTAGAGGCGGGCACAGATACGCAGTATTTT. It specifies CASSVEAGTDTQYF. The chain is built from TRBV9 and TRBJ2-3; D unresolved. The CDR3 has 14 residues. Trimming cost V 0 bases and J 1 base, with 6 bases left between them. Germline loops: CDR1 SGDLS, CDR2 YYNGEE. Based on the CDR3 plus reference TRBV9 and TRBJ2-3, the full variable domain is DSGVTQTPKHLITATGQRVTLRCSPRSGDLSVYWYQQSLDQGLQFLIQYYNGEERAKGNILERFSAQQFPDLHSELNLSSLELGDSALYFCASSVEAGTDTQYFGPGTRLTVL.

This clonotype was seen more than once but under ten times. This sequence joins TRBV7-9 and TRBJ1-3; the D is unclear. Germline assignment: CDR1 SEHNR and CDR2 FQNEAQ (reference sequence). This CDR3 region has 15 residues. The V end lost 1 base, the J end lost 1 base, and 8 bases lay between the germline ends. The CDR3 reads CASSLEDGSGNTIYF. The CDR3 DNA reads TGTGCCAGCAGCTTAGAGGACGGATCTGGAAACACCATATATTTT.

This clonotype was picked up one time. The rearrangement links TRBV16 to TRBJ2-7; 7 bases line up with TRBD1. This CDR3 spans 14 amino acids. Per germline, CDR1 KGHSY and CDR2 FQNENV. V was pared by 3 bases and J by 1 base, with 3 bases of the junction left unmatched. DNA of the CDR3: TGTGCCAGCAGCCAGAGGGACAGTTCCTACGAGCAGTACTTC. Its translation is CASSQRDSSYEQYF.

Written as DNA, the CDR3 is TGTGCCAGCAGTTTCGGAAGCGTGTACACTGAAGCTTTCTTT. Translation gives CASSFGSVYTEAFF. The chain couples TRBV12-3 or TRBV12-4 to TRBJ1-1, with no clear D. Trimming took 3 bases from V and 3 from J, leaving 11 bases between them. CDR3 length: 14 amino acids.

CDR3: CAWSKQGNNQPQHF. CDR3 nucleotides: TGTGCCTGGAGTAAACAGGGAAACAATCAGCCCCAGCATTTT. The chain links TRBV30 to TRBJ1-5; possibly TRBD1 for D (6 bases). Germline CDR1 reads GTSNPN; CDR2 reads SVGIG (reference sequence). Trimming took 2 bases from V and 3 from J, leaving 11 bases between them. The CDR3 is 14 amino acids.

V is TRBV11-1 and J is TRBJ2-5; D unresolved. The germline V gene encodes CDR1 SGHAT and CDR2 FQDESV (reference sequence). Trimming removed 2 bases at V and 0 bases at J, with 1 base between. This CDR3 region has 12 residues. In DNA form, the CDR3 reads TGTGCCAGCAGCTTACACCAAGAGACCCAGTACTTC. It specifies CASSLHQETQYF.

This clonotype was recorded many times. The genes are TRBV6-5 and TRBJ2-7; D is possibly TRBD1 (6 bases). The V end was cut by 0 bases, the J end by 5 bases, with 14 bases between. Germline V gene data show CDR1 as MNHEY and CDR2 as SVGAGI. CDR3 length: 15 residues. CDR3 protein: CASSYSTMGADEQYF. CDR3 in DNA: TGTGCCAGCAGTTACTCGACGATGGGGGCGGACGAGCAGTACTTC.

This clonotype was observed a handful of times. DNA for the CDR3: TGTGCCAGCAGCGGACTAGGCTCCTACAATGAGCAGTTCTTC. Encoded protein: CASSGLGSYNEQFF. This chain connects TRBV6-6 to TRBJ2-1, with 7 bases lining up with TRBD2. Trimming cost V 6 bases and J 0 bases; bases outside gene matches: 2. Germline V CDR1 and CDR2: MNHNY, SVGAGI (reference sequence). The length of the CDR3 is 14 residues.

V gene TRBV20-1 combines with J gene TRBJ2-7; maybe TRBD2 (6 bases). Trimming removed 0 bases at V and 5 bases at J, with 20 bases between. The V gene's germline CDR1 is DFQATT and CDR2 SNEGSKA (reference sequence). The CDR3 has 16 residues. In DNA, the CDR3 is TGCAGTGCTAGAGATACAGGCCGGCAGGGAGGAAACGAGCAGTACTTC. As protein: CSARDTGRQGGNEQYF.

The chain joins TRBV7-6 to TRBJ2-3, with TRBD2 matching 8 bases. Trimming took 3 bases from V and 7 from J; bases not matched to a gene: 6. The CDR3 has 14 residues. Germline CDR1 is SGHVS and CDR2 is FNYEAQ. CDR3 coding DNA: TGTGCCAGCAGCTTTACAGCGGGAGACCATACGCAGTATTTT. This translates into CASSFTAGDHTQYF.

The chain is built from TRBV12-3 or TRBV12-4 and TRBJ2-3; D unresolved. Trimming took off 2 bases at V and 0 bases at J, with 9 bases between the two ends. This CDR3 has 15 amino acids. CDR3 loop: CASSLNSFSTDTQYF. The DNA of the CDR3 is TGTGCCAGCAGTTTAAATAGCTTTAGCACAGATACGCAGTATTTT.

This clonotype was observed a handful of times. The rearrangement uses TRBV5-6 and TRBJ2-2; 9 nucleotides line up with TRBD1. CDR3 length: 16 residues. The V segment lost 0 bases and the J segment 0 bases; nucleotides outside the gene matches: 0. The V gene's germline CDR1 is SGHDT and CDR2 YYEEEE. CDR3 residues: CASSLGQGANTGELFF. The CDR3 DNA is TGTGCCAGCAGCTTGGGACAGGGGGCGAACACCGGGGAGCTGTTTTTT. Variable domain in full (rest from reference TRBV5-6 and TRBJ2-2): DAGVTQSPTHLIKTRGQQVTLRCSPKSGHDTVSWYQQALGQGPQFIFQYYEEEERQRGNFPDRFSGHQFPNYSSELNVNALLLGDSALYLCASSLGQGANTGELFFGEGSRLTVL.

This clonotype was found many times. This chain joins TRBV6-2 or TRBV6-3 and TRBJ1-5; D might be TRBD1 (5 bases). Germline CDR1 and CDR2: MNHEY and SVGEGT. V was trimmed by 6 bases and J by 5 bases, leaving 17 bases between them. This CDR3 spans 15 amino acids. This CDR3 reads CASRGPQGSYQPQHF. The CDR3 DNA reads TGTGCCAGCAGAGGCCCTCAGGGATCGTATCAGCCCCAGCATTTT.

The chain links TRBV4-2 to TRBJ1-1; D might be TRBD1 (5 bases). Trimming took off 3 bases at V and 1 base at J, with 12 bases between the two ends. CDR3 length equals 15 residues. CDR1 is LGHNA, CDR2 YNFKEQ, per germline. The CDR3 here is CASSHPGRRNTEAFF. The CDR3 DNA follows: TGTGCCAGCAGCCACCCGGGACGTAGGAACACTGAAGCTTTCTTT.

This clonotype was picked up many times. The chain couples TRBV7-2 to TRBJ1-6, with 9 bases aligning to TRBD1. The V gene's germline CDR1 is SGHTA and CDR2 FQGNSA. V was clipped by 2 bases and J by 10 bases; unmatched bases: 6. This CDR3 spans 15 amino acids. The CDR3 coding sequence is TGTGCCAGCAGCTTACTCCGGGACAGGGCCTCACCCCTCCACTTT. Protein sequence: CASSLLRDRASPLHF.

V is TRBV10-2 and J is TRBJ2-3; D call uncertain. The CDR3 has 13 amino acids. The V gene lost 2 bases and the J gene lost 4 bases, with 7 bases spanning the gap. Germline V gives CDR1 WSHSY, CDR2 SAAADI. CDR3: CASSEPQADTQYF. The CDR3, as DNA: TGCGCCAGCAGTGAGCCTCAGGCAGATACGCAGTATTTT.

The rearrangement links TRBV6-5 to TRBJ1-5, with no clear D. Germline V gives CDR1 MNHEY, CDR2 SVGAGI. Trimming took off 0 bases at V and 5 bases at J, with 5 bases between the two ends. The CDR3 runs to 13 residues. The CDR3 loop reads CASSYSRHQPQHF. The DNA for the CDR3 is TGTGCCAGCAGTTACTCGCGGCATCAGCCCCAGCATTTT.